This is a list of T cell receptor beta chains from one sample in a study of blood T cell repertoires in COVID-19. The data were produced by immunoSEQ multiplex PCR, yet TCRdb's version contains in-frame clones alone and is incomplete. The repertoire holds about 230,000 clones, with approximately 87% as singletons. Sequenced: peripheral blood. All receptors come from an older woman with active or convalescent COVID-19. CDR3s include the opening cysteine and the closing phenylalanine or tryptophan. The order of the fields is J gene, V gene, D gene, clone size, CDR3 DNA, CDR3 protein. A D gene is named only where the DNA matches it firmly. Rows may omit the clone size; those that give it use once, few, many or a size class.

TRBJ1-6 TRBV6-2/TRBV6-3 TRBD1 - TGTGCCAGCAGTCTACAGGGGGAGCGGAATAATTCACCCCTCCACTTT CASSLQGERNNSPLHF
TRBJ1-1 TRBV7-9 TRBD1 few TGTGCCAGCAGCTTTGGGACAGGGGGGAACACTGAAGCTTTCTTT CASSFGTGGNTEAFF
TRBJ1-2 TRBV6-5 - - TGTGCCAGCCGGGATAACTATGGCTACACCTTC CASRDNYGYTF
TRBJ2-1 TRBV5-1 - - TGCGCCAGCAGCTCCGGAGAATTTTACAATGAGCAGTTCTTC CASSSGEFYNEQFF
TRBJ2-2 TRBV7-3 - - TGTGCCAGCAGCTTAATCCCGGGGAACACCGGGGAGCTGTTTTTT CASSLIPGNTGELFF
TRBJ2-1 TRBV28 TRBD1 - TGTGCCAGCAGTCGACAGGGCCTCAACCGCAATGAGCAGTTCTTC CASSRQGLNRNEQFF
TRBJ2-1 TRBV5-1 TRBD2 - TGCGCCAGCAGCCCCACTAGCGGGAGAGGGGATGAGCAGTTCTTC CASSPTSGRGDEQFF
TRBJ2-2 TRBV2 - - TGTGCCAACTCCCGGGACACCACCGGGGAGCTGTTTTTT CANSRDTTGELFF
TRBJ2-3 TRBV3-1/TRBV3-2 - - TGTGCCAGCAGCCAATTGGAGTTAGATACGCAGTATTTT CASSQLELDTQYF
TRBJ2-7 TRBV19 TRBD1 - TGTGCCAGTAGTATCGTCGGGACAGGAGCTATAGGGCAGTACTTC CASSIVGTGAIGQYF
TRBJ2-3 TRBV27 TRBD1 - TGTGCCAGCAGCAAACCGGGACAGGGCACAGATACGCAGTATTTT CASSKPGQGTDTQYF
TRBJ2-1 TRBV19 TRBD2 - TGTGCCAGTAGTATAATTAGGCGGGGGGGTAGTAATGAGCAGTTCTTC CASSIIRRGGSNEQFF
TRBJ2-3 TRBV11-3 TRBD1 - TGTGCCAGCAGCTTTAGACAGGGAGATACGCAGTATTTT CASSFRQGDTQYF